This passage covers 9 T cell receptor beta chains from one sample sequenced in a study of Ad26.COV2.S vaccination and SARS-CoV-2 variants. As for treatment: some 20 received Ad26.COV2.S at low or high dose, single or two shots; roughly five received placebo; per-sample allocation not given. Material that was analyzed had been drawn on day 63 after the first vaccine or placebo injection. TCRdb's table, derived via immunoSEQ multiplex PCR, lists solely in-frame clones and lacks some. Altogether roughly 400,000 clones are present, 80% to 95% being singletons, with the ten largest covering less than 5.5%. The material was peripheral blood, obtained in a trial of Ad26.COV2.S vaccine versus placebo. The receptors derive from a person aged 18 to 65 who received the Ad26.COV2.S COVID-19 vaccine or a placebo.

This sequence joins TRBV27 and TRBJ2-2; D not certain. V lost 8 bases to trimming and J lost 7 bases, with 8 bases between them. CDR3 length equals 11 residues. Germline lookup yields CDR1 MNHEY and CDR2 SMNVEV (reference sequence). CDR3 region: CASRLGGELFF. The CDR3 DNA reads TGTGCCAGCCGCCTTGGCGGGGAGCTGTTTTTT.

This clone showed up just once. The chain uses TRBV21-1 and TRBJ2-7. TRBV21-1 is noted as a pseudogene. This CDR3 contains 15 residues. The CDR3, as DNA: TGTGCCGGCACGACCCCCAAGTTAAGTACCTACGAGCAGTACTTC. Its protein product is CAGTTPKLSTYEQYF.

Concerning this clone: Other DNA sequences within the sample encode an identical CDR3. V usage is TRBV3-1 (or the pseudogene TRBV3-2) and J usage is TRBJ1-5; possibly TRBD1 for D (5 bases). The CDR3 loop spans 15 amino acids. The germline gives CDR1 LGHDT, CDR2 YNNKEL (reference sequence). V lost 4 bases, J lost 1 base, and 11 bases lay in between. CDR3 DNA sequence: TGTGCCAGCAGCCCTACGCACAGGAGCAATCAGCCCCAGCATTTT. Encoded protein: CASSPTHRSNQPQHF.

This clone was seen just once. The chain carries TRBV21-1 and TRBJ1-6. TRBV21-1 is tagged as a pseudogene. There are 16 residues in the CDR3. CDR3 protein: CASSKERANPNSPLHF. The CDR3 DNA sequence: TGTGCCAGCAGCAAAGAGCGGGCCAACCCCAATTCACCCCTCCACTTT.

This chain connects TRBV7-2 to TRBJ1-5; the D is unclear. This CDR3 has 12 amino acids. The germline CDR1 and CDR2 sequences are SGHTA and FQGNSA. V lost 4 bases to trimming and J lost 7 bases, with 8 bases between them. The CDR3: CASSSALQPQHF. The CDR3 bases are TGTGCCAGCAGCTCAGCGTTACAGCCCCAGCATTTT. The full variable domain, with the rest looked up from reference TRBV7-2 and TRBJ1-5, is GAGVSQSPSNKVTEKGKDVELRCDPISGHTALYWYRQSLGQGLEFLIYFQGNSAPDKSGLPSDRFSAERTGGSVSTLTIQRTQQEDSAVYLCASSSALQPQHFGDGTRLSIL.

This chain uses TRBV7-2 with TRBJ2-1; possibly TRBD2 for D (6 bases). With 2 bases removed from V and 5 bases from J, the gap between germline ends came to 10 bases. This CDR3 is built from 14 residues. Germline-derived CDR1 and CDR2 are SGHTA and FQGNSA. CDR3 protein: CASSLTGRNNEQFF. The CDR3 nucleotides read TGTGCCAGCAGCTTAACGGGGAGGAACAATGAGCAGTTCTTC.

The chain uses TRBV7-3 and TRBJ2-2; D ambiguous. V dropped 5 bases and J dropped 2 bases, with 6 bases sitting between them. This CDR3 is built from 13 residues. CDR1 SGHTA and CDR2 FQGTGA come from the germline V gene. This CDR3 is CASSPLNTGELFF. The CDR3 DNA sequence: TGTGCCAGCAGCCCGCTTAACACCGGGGAGCTGTTTTTT.

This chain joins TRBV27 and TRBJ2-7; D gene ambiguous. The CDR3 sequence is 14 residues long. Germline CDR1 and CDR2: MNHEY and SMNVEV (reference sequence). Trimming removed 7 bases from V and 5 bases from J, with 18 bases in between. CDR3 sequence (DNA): TGTGCCAGCAAAGGGTACCCGCGGTTTGACGAGCAGTACTTC. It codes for CASKGYPRFDEQYF.

CDR3 region: CASSYTNPSGSQPQHF. CDR3 sequence (DNA): TGTGCCAGCAGTTACACCAACCCCTCCGGGAGTCAGCCCCAGCATTTT. This chain connects TRBV6-2 or TRBV6-3 to TRBJ1-5, with D uncertain. Trimming shortened V by 2 bases and J by 6 bases, and 17 bases separated the two germline ends. Germline lookup yields CDR1 MNHEY and CDR2 SVGEGT. This CDR3 has 16 residues.